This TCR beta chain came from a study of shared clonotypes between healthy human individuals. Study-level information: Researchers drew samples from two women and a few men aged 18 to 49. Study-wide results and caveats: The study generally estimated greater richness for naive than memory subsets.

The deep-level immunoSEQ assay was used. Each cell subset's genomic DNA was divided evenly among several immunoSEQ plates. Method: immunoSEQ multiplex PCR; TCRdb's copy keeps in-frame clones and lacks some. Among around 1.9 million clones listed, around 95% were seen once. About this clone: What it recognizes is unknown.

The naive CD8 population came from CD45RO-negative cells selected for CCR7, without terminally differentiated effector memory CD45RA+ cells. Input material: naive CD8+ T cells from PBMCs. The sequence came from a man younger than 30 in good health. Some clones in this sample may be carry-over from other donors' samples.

The CDR3 region is CASSPNANYGYTF. CDR3 coding DNA: TGTGCCAGCAGCCCGAATGCTAACTATGGCTACACCTTC. The gene calls are TRBV7-8 and TRBJ1-2; D not certain. The germline V and J ends were trimmed by 5 bases and 0 bases, with 7 bases remaining between them. The CDR3 is made up of 13 amino acids. Germline-derived CDR1 and CDR2 are SGHVS and FQNEAQ.